The T cell receptor beta chain described here comes from a study of blood T cell repertoires in COVID-19. Across the whole study: Acute-phase and convalescent COVID-19 samples originated in the United States, Italy and Spain. PBMCs, B-cell-depleted T cells, or T cells were the source of the cDNA or gDNA that made up the material.

Trimming took 2 bases from V and 6 from J; bases not matched to a gene: 4. The CDR3 is 14 amino acids. Germline CDR1 GTSNPN, CDR2 SVGIG (reference sequence). Source study methods: Amplification of reference gene primers provided the estimated nucleated cell counts. Some clones are missing from TCRdb's copy, which holds only in-frame ones; the method was immunoSEQ multiplex PCR. V and J calls and clone size are as listed in that table; D and trimming were resolved from the DNA. The data hold about 280,000 clones, with approximately 84% observed a single time. The V and J genes are TRBV30 and TRBJ1-6; TRBD1 matches at 7 bases. The sequenced material came from peripheral blood. The TCR originated in a woman in her 30s who had recovered from COVID-19. The DNA for the CDR3 is TGTGCCTGGAGTATGGGACAGATTAATTCACCCCTCCACTTT. This codes for CAWSMGQINSPLHF. Combining the CDR3 with reference TRBV30 and TRBJ1-6 gives the whole variable domain SQTIHQWPATLVQPVGSPLSLECTVEGTSNPNLYWYRQAAGRGLQLLFYSVGIGQISSEVPQNLSASRPQDRQFILSSKKLLLSDSGFYLCAWSMGQINSPLHFGNGTRLTVT.